This T cell receptor beta chain was profiled in a study of T cells in Graves' hyperthyroidism and ophthalmopathy. This clonotype came up many times. RNA transcripts yielded amplified TCR beta CDR3 regions. In the first-round RT-PCR of the TCR CDR3, the HTBI primer set was used. TCRdb redid the calling of the multiplex PCR reads with MiXCR, one entry per CDR3 protein. The sample shows approximately 400,000 distinct CDR3 sequences, more than 14% of them seen only once. The receptor was derived from a woman in her twenties or thirties with Graves' ophthalmopathy. The specimen sequenced was blood.

In DNA form, the CDR3 reads TGTGCCTGGAGTCCCTTCCAGAACACTGAAGCTTTCTTT. It is translated as CAWSPFQNTEAFF. The chain couples TRBV30 to TRBJ1-1; D not resolved. V gave up 2 bases and J gave up 1 base, with 8 bases separating them. Germline CDR1 and CDR2: GTSNPN and SVGIG (reference sequence). This CDR3 has 13 amino acids.